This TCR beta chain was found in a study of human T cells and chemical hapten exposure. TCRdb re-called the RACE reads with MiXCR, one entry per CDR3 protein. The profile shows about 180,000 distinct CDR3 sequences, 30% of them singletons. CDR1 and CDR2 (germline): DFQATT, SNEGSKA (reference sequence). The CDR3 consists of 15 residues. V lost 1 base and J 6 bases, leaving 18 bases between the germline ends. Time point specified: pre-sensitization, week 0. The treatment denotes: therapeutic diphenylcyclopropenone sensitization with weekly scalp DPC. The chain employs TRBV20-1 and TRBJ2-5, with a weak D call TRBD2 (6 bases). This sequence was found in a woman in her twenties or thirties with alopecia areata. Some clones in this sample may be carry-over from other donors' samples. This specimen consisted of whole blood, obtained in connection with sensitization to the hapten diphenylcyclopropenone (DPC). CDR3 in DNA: TGCAGTGCTAGAGTGTGGAGGGATGCAGGGAAGACCCAGTACTTC. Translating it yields CSARVWRDAGKTQYF.